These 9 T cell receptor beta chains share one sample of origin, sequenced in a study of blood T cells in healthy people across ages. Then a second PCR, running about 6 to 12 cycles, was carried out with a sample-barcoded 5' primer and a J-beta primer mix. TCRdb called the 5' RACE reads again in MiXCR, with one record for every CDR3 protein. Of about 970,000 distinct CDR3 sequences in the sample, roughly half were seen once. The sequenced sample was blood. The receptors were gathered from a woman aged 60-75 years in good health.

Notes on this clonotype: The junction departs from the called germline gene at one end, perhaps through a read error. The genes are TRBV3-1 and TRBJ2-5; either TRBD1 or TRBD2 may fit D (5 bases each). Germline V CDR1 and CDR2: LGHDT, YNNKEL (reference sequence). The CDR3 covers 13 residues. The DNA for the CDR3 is TGTGTCAGCAGCCAACGGGACGGGTGGGAGCAGTACTTC. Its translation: CVSSQRDGWEQYF.

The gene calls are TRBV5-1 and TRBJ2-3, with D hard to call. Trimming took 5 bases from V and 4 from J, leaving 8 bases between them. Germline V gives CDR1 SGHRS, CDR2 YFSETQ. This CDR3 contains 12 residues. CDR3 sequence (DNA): TGCGCCAGCAGACTCGACGCAGATACGCAGTATTTT. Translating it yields CASRLDADTQYF.

CDR3 protein: CASSLMGRAPYNEQFF. In nucleotides, the CDR3 is TGTGCCAGCAGCTTAATGGGGAGGGCCCCCTACAATGAGCAGTTCTTC. The rearrangement uses TRBV7-3 and TRBJ2-1, with 7 bases aligning to TRBD2. The CDR3 loop spans 16 amino acids. Germline V CDR1 and CDR2: SGHTA, FQGTGA. The V gene end was trimmed by 1 base and the J gene end by 2 bases; junction bases not matched to a gene: 5.

CDR3 bases: TGCGCCAGCAGCTATACAGGTTCTCAAGAGACCCAGTACTTC. Translated, it gives CASSYTGSQETQYF. The chain has TRBV5-1 and TRBJ2-5; D is possibly TRBD1 (5 bases). V shed 3 bases and J shed 2 bases, with 11 bases lying between them. The germline CDR1 and CDR2 sequences are SGHRS and YFSETQ. The CDR3 runs to 14 residues. Full variable domain (rest looked up from reference TRBV5-1 and TRBJ2-5): KAGVTQTPRYLIKTRGQQVTLSCSPISGHRSVSWYQQTPGQGLQFLFEYFSETQRNKGNFPGRFSGRQFSNSRSEMNVSTLELGDSALYLCASSYTGSQETQYFGPGTRLLVL.

CDR3: CATSESRDSTYEQYF. The DNA for the CDR3 is TGTGCCACCAGTGAGTCCCGGGACTCGACCTACGAGCAGTACTTC. The gene calls are TRBV24-1 and TRBJ2-7, with D possibly matching TRBD2 (6 bases). The ends were cut back, 4 bases at V and 2 bases at J, with 14 bases in the middle. Germline V gives CDR1 KGHDR, CDR2 SFDVKD. This CDR3 is built from 15 residues.

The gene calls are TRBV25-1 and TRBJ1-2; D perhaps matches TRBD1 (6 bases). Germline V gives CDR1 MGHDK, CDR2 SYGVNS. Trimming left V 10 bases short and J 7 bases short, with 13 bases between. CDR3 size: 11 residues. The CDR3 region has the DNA TGTGCCAACAGCTTACAGGGTGGCTACACCTTC. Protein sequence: CANSLQGGYTF.

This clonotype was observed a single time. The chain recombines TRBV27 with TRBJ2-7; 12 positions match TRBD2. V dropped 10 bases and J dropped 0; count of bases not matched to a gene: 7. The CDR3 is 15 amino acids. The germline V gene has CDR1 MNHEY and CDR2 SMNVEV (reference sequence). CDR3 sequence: CANRGLAGNSYEQYF. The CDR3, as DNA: TGTGCCAACAGAGGACTAGCGGGAAACTCCTACGAGCAGTACTTC.

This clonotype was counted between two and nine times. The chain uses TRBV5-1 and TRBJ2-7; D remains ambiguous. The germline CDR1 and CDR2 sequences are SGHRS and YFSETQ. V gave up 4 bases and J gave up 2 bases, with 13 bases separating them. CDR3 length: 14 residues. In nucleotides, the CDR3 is TGCGCCAGCAGCCCTTTGAGAGCGACCTACGAGCAGTACTTC. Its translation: CASSPLRATYEQYF.

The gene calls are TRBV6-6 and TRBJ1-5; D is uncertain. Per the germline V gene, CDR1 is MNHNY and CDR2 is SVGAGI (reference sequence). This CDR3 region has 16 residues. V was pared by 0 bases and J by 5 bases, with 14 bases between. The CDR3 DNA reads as TGTGCCAGCAGTTACTCGGGGATGGACGGACATCAGCCCCAGCATTTT. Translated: CASSYSGMDGHQPQHF.